Sequencing of this T cell receptor (beta chain) was carried out in a study of CD8 T cells in Susac syndrome. RNA totalling roughly 0.5 to 1 ug underwent reverse transcription with random hexamers. An immunoSEQ multiplex PCR amplified TCR beta CDR3 over 54 Vbeta and 13 Jbeta. TCRdb reprocessed the immunoSEQ multiplex PCR reads via MiXCR and lists one record per CDR3 protein. This repertoire shows fewer than 150,000 distinct CDR3 sequences, about 93% found once; its top ten account for under 0.25%. TEMRA cells were FACS-enriched, unlike CD8+ and CD4+ T cells, which were negatively isolated. The V end lost 0 bases, the J end lost 6 bases, and 13 bases lay between the germline ends. The CDR3 length is 15 residues. Germline V gives CDR1 LGHDT, CDR2 YNNKEL (reference sequence).

The origin of this receptor is a human donor with multiple sclerosis. Sequencing was carried out using CD8+ T cells from PBMCs. The gene calls are TRBV3-1 and TRBJ2-3; D not resolved. The CDR3 nucleotides are TGTGCCAGCAGCCAAGAGGGCAGAATAGGGGATACGCAGTATTTT. This codes for CASSQEGRIGDTQYF.